This T cell receptor beta chain derives from a study of blood T cell repertoires in COVID-19. About the research overall: The samples span acute and convalescent COVID-19 from the United States, Italy and Spain. PBMCs, B-cell-depleted T cells, or T cells provided the cDNA or gDNA that made up the material.

V trimming: 6 bases; J trimming: 3 bases; junction bases outside the gene matches: 5. Germline assignment: CDR1 MDHEN and CDR2 SYDVKM. This CDR3 comprises 13 residues. Authors' analysis steps: Nucleated cell number was recorded as an estimate derived from reference gene primer amplification. Assay: immunoSEQ multiplex PCR; the TCRdb copy retains only in-frame clones and omits some. The DNA was the basis for D and trimming; V, J and clone size are from that table. The sample has 110,000 to 150,000 clones, about 88% seen once. The sample comprised peripheral blood. This sequence joins TRBV28 and TRBJ2-7, with 7 nucleotides matching TRBD2. The receptor was derived from a human donor in a cohort sampled during active COVID-19. The CDR3 DNA reads TGTGCCAGCAGCAAGGGAGGGCTCTACGAGCAGTACTTC. It encodes CASSKGGLYEQYF.